This entry describes one T cell receptor (beta chain). This sample stems from a study of cytomegalovirus exposure and HLA in healthy donors. This CDR3 has 13 residues. Trimming stripped 7 bases from V and 1 base from J, with 8 bases between. CDR1 MDHEN and CDR2 SYDVKM come from the germline V gene. This PCR relied on a set of 60 Vbeta primers and 13 Jbeta primers. Method: immunoSEQ multiplex PCR; TCRdb's copy keeps in-frame clones and lacks some. The sample totals 55,000 to 75,000 clones. The donors gave bone marrow, and they were healthy. The gene calls are TRBV28 and TRBJ1-5; D unresolved. The TCR sequence derives from a woman under 40 in good health and CMV-seronegative. Sequenced sample: PBMCs. CDR3 in DNA: TGTGCCAGCACCCCGGAGAGCAATCAGCCCCAGCATTTT. It yields the protein CASTPESNQPQHF.